This T cell receptor beta chain was observed in a study of blood T cell repertoires in COVID-19. On the study more broadly: Material from acute and convalescent COVID-19 was sourced from the United States, Italy and Spain. PBMCs, B-cell-depleted T cells, or T cells provided the cDNA or gDNA that made up the material.

Repertoires were generated with immunoSEQ multiplex PCR, while TCRdb's copy carries only in-frame clones and drops some. This table holds fewer than 120,000 clones, around 76% found once. Input material: peripheral blood. This sequence was found in a woman of 80 years or more with acute or convalescent COVID-19.

The CDR3 DNA follows: TGTGCCAGCAAGGCGGGGGGATCAGATACGCAGTATTTT. Translated, it gives CASKAGGSDTQYF. The V gene is TRBV6-6, the J gene TRBJ2-3; 8 positions agree with TRBD2. Per the germline V gene, CDR1 is MNHNY and CDR2 is SVGAGI (reference sequence). This CDR3 contains 13 residues. V lost 7 bases and J lost 4; bases outside the gene matches: 4.